Given below is one T cell receptor (beta chain) in context. Its antigen is unknown. Averaging roughly 120 mL, one heparinised blood draw was given by each donor. Expressed TCRB transcripts were sequenced after all isolated RNA was converted to cDNA. Profiled with immunoSEQ multiplex PCR; TCRdb holds only in-frame clones, not every one. This table has about 320,000 clones, 12% to 15% appearing once. This specimen comes from a study of beta chain features in type 1 diabetes. Background on the study: Sorted cells, 90 million to 120 million in number, were examined across all samples. Study-wide findings and caveats: Across patients, naive, central memory and Treg TCRB repertoires exhibited apparently greater similarity than was observed across healthy donors.

The ends were cut back, 3 bases at V and 1 base at J, with 10 bases in the middle. The CDR3 loop spans 14 amino acids. Germline V gene data show CDR1 as SEHNR and CDR2 as FQNEAQ (reference sequence). The gene calls are TRBV7-9 and TRBJ2-7, with D perhaps TRBD1 or TRBD2 (5 bases each). The sample comprised central memory CD4+ T cells from blood. The TCR comes from a man younger than 45 in good health. Here the CDR3 reads CASSLQGPSYEQYF. CDR3 DNA sequence: TGTGCCAGCAGCTTGCAGGGACCGTCCTACGAGCAGTACTTC.